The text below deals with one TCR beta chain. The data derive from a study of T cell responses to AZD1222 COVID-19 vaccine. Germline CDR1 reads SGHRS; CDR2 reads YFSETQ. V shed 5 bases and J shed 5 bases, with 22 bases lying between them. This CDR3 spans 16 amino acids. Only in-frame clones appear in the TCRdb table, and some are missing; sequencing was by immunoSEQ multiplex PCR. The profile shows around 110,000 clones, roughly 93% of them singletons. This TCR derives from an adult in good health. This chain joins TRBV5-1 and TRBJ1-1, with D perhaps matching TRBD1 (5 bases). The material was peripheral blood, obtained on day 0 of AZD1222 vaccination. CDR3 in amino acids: CASSPQGLGVGTEAFF. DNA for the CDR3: TGCGCCAGCAGTCCCCAGGGCCTCGGGGTTGGGACTGAAGCTTTCTTT. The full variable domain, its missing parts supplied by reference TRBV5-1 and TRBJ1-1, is KAGVTQTPRYLIKTRGQQVTLSCSPISGHRSVSWYQQTPGQGLQFLFEYFSETQRNKGNFPGRFSGRQFSNSRSEMNVSTLELGDSALYLCASSPQGLGVGTEAFFGQGTRLTVV.